This T cell receptor (beta chain) stems from a study of blood T cell repertoires in COVID-19. Whole-study context: Acute and convalescent COVID-19 specimens originated in the United States, Italy and Spain. In each case, the material was cDNA or gDNA derived from T cells, B-cell-depleted T cells, or PBMCs.

J gave up 5 bases and V 9 bases, and 6 bases lay outside the gene matches. The CDR3 is made up of 12 amino acids. CDR1 and CDR2 from the germline V gene are LNHDA and SQIVND (reference sequence). In the original workflow: Amplifying reference gene primers gave estimates of nucleated cell counts. Only in-frame clones appear in the TCRdb table, and some are missing; sequencing was by immunoSEQ multiplex PCR. V, J and clone size are taken as reported in that table, and D and trimming were inferred from the DNA itself. The table has approximately 170,000 clones, 84% seen once; the top ten hold less than 9%.

The clonotype comes from a man aged 40-49 years who had recovered from COVID-19. V is TRBV19 and J is TRBJ2-5; the match to TRBD2 covers 7 bases. The specimen sequenced was peripheral blood. The CDR3 nucleotides read TGTGCCAGCTCAGCGGGAATGGAGACCCAGTACTTC. Translation: CASSAGMETQYF.